This T cell receptor beta chain was identified in a study of a mutant IDH1 vaccine in newly diagnosed glioma. Whole-study context: Vaccines were begun 4-6 weeks after radiotherapy alone, or with temozolomide cycles. Of treated patients, approximately 62% were men and about 38% women, averaging 40.4 years. Patients had received radiotherapy, temozolomide, or both previously, most receiving both.

A single count supports this clone. Its specificity is not known. Indicated time point: week 11, during vaccination. Every vaccination contained 300 ug of the mutant IDH1 20-mer peptide and was paired with topical imiquimod. Some clones are missing from TCRdb's copy, which holds only in-frame ones; the method was immunoSEQ multiplex PCR. The sample has tens of thousands of clones, about 80% seen once; the top ten hold about 9%. The V gene lost 2 bases and the J gene lost 2 bases, with 1 base spanning the gap. Per germline, CDR1 DFQATT and CDR2 SNEGSKA (reference sequence). CDR3 size: 11 residues. The chain employs TRBV20-1 and TRBJ2-1; D is unclear. This clonotype was obtained from a woman younger than 30 with glioma. The sample was PBMCs, taken from a glioma patient whose treatment included an IDH1 peptide vaccine. The CDR3 DNA reads as TGCAGTGCTAGACCCTACAATGAGCAGTTCTTC. This translates into CSARPYNEQFF.